Here is one T cell receptor beta chain with its context. The data derive from a study of blood T cell repertoires in COVID-19. Data came from immunoSEQ multiplex PCR; TCRdb stores just in-frame clones and leaves some out. The table records about 480,000 clones, 88% of them present only once. Participants spanned ages about 18 to 100 years and resided in about 24 US areas. V was shortened by 4 bases and J by 2 bases, with 5 bases between the two germline ends. This CDR3 spans 12 amino acids. The V gene's germline CDR1 is LGHDT and CDR2 YNNKEL (reference sequence). This receptor was identified in a woman aged 40-49 years who had recovered from COVID-19. Sequenced: PBMCs or T cells enriched from blood (not recorded which). V usage is TRBV3-1 (or the pseudogene TRBV3-2) and J usage is TRBJ2-5; unclear D gene. CDR3 coding DNA: TGTGCCAGCAGCCGTCAACAAGAGACCCAGTACTTC. Translating gives CASSRQQETQYF.